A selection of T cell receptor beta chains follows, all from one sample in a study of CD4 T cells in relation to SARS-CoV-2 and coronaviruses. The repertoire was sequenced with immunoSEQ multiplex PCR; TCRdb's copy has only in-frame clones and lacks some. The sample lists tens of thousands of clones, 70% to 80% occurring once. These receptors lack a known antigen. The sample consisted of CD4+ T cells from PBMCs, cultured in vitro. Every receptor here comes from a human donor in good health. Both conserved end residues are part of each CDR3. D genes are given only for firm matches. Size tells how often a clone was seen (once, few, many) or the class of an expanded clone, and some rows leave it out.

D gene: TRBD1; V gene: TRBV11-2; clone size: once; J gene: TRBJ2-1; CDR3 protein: CASSAQGYTYNEQFF; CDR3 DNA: TGTGCCAGCAGCGCACAGGGGTATACGTACAATGAGCAGTTCTTC
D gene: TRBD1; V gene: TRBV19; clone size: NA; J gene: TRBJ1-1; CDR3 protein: CASSTVGRGRNTEAFF; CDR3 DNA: TGTGCCAGTAGTACCGTTGGGAGGGGGCGGAACACTGAAGCTTTCTTT
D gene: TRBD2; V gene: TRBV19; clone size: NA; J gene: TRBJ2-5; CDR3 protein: CASSIAPAGGRETQYF; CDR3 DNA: TGTGCCAGTAGTATAGCCCCAGCGGGGGGGCGGGAGACCCAGTACTTC
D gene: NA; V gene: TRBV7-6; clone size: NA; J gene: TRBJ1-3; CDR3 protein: CASSLWQGDTIYF; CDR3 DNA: TGTGCCAGCAGCTTGTGGCAGGGAGACACCATATATTTT
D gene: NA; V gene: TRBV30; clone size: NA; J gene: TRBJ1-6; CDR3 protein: CAWRTGLNNSPLHF; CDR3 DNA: TGTGCCTGGAGAACCGGACTAAATAATTCACCCCTCCACTTT
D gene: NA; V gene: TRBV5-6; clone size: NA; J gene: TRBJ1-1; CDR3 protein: CASSLFSVTEAFF; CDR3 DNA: TGTGCCAGCAGCTTGTTTAGTGTCACTGAAGCTTTCTTT
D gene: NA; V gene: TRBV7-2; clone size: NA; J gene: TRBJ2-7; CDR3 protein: CASSLSSGQLTYEQYF; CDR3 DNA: TGTGCCAGCAGCCTAAGTTCGGGACAACTAACCTACGAGCAGTACTTC
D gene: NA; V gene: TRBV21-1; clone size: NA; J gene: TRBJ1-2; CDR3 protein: CASSANRDPNYGYTF; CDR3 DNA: TGTGCCAGCAGTGCCAATCGGGACCCTAACTATGGCTACACCTTC
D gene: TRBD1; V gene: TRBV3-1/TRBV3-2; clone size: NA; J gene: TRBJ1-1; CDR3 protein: CASSQQGGRTEAFF; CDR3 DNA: TGTGCCAGCAGCCAACAGGGGGGAAGGACTGAAGCTTTCTTT
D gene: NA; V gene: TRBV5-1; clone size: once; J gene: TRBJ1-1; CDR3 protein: CASSLDGQGGTEAFF; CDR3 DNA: TGCGCCAGCAGCTTGGATGGGCAGGGTGGCACTGAAGCTTTCTTT
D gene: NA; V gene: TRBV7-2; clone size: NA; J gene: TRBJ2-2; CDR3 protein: CASSFERNTGELFF; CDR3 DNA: TGTGCCAGCAGTTTTGAGAGGAACACCGGGGAGCTGTTTTTT
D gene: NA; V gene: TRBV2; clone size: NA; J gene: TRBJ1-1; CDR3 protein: CASSGGTDQWVTEAFF; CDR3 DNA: TGTGCCAGCAGTGGGGGGACGGATCAGTGGGTCACTGAAGCTTTCTTT
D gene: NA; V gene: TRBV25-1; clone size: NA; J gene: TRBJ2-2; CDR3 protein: CASRQSRTGLGAGELFF; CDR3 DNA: TGTGCCAGCAGACAATCACGCACAGGGTTGGGGGCCGGGGAGCTGTTTTTT
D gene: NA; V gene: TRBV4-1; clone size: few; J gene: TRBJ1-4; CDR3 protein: CASSREYEKLFF; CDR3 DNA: TGCGCCAGCAGCCGGGAGTACGAAAAACTGTTTTTT
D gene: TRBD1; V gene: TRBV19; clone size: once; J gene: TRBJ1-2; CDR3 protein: CASSSPGQGLYGYTF; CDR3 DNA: TGTGCCAGTAGTTCGCCGGGACAGGGCCTCTATGGCTACACCTTC
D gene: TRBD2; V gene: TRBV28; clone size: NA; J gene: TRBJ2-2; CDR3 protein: CASSQTSGRGKGELFF; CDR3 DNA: TGTGCCAGCAGCCAGACTAGCGGGAGGGGCAAGGGGGAGCTGTTTTTT